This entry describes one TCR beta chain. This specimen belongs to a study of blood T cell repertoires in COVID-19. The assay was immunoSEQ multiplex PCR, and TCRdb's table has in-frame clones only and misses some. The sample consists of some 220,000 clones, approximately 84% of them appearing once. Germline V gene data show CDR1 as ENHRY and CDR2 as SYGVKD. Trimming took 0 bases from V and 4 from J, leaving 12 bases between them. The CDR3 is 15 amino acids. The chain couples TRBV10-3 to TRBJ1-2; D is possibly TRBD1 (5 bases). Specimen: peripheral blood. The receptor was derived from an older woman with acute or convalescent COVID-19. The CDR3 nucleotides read TGTGCCATCAGTGAGTCTAAGGGGAAGGTCTATGGCTACACCTTC. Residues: CAISESKGKVYGYTF.